One sample yielded the 17 T cell receptor beta chains listed below, sequenced in a study of OX40 agonist ivuxolimab in advanced cancers. The method was immunoSEQ multiplex PCR; TCRdb's version includes in-frame clones alone and lacks a portion of them. The sample yields about 46,000 clones, about nine tenths seen once. Sequencing was performed on CD4+ or CD8+ T cells sorted from blood, taken in a trial of the OX40 agonist ivuxolimab. The receptors originated from an adult with an advanced solid tumor such as melanoma, head and neck, liver or kidney cancer.

V usage is TRBV4-3 and J usage is TRBJ2-7; the D is unclear. The germline V gene encodes CDR1 LGHNA and CDR2 YSLEER. The CDR3 consists of 15 residues. V was cut by 0 bases and J by 2 bases, with 11 bases left in between. The chain's CDR3 is CASSQDLGQPYEQYF. The CDR3 region has the DNA TGCGCCAGCAGCCAAGATCTTGGGCAGCCCTACGAGCAGTACTTC.

V usage is TRBV28 and J usage is TRBJ2-7, with 7 bases lining up with TRBD1. This CDR3 has 15 amino acids. Germline V gene lookup returns CDR1 MDHEN and CDR2 SYDVKM. Losses at the gene ends were 6 bases for V and 6 bases for J; bases not matched to a gene: 14. As DNA, the CDR3 is TGTGCCAGCAGAGAAACTCGACAGGGTTTCATCGAGCAGTACTTC. Amino acid sequence: CASRETRQGFIEQYF.

This sequence joins TRBV6-5 and TRBJ1-5; no reliable D call. Trimming stripped 4 bases from V and 6 bases from J, with 10 bases between. From germline, CDR1 is MNHEY and CDR2 SVGAGI. The CDR3 contains 13 residues. This chain's CDR3 is CASSSWAAQPQHF. CDR3 in DNA: TGTGCCAGCAGTTCGTGGGCCGCTCAGCCCCAGCATTTT.

The rearrangement uses TRBV7-6 and TRBJ2-1, with D uncertain. The germline V and J ends were trimmed by 3 bases and 6 bases, with 9 bases remaining between them. From germline, CDR1 is SGHVS and CDR2 FNYEAQ. The CDR3 extends over 13 amino acids. The CDR3 DNA follows: TGTGCCAGCAGCTTTCAACGACCCAATGAGCAGTTCTTC. Protein: CASSFQRPNEQFF. The complete variable domain, with remaining parts taken from reference TRBV7-6 and TRBJ2-1, reads GAGVSQSPRYKVTKRGQDVALRCDPISGHVSLYWYRQALGQGPEFLTYFNYEAQQDKSGLPNDRFSAERPEGSISTLTIQRTEQRDSAMYRCASSFQRPNEQFFGPGTRLTVL.

This chain links TRBV27 with TRBJ1-4, with D perhaps TRBD1 (6 bases). The CDR3 sequence is 15 residues long. Germline V CDR1 and CDR2: MNHEY, SMNVEV (reference sequence). Trimming took 6 bases from V and 0 from J, leaving 11 bases between them. The CDR3 nucleotides read TGTGCCAGCAGAGGGGGTGGGGCAACTAATGAAAAACTGTTTTTT. Translation: CASRGGGATNEKLFF.

The sample holds one count of this clone. The rearrangement joins TRBV6-6 to TRBJ2-7; 9 bases fit TRBD1. CDR3 length: 15 amino acids. Looked up from germline, CDR1 is MNHNY and CDR2 is SVGAGI (reference sequence). The V segment lost 0 bases and the J segment 5 bases; nucleotides outside the gene matches: 5. CDR3 sequence: CASSYSGTGLHEQYF. CDR3 bases: TGTGCCAGCAGTTACTCGGGGACAGGGCTCCACGAGCAGTACTTC.

This rearrangement joins TRBV6-5 to TRBJ2-3; D not resolved. Germline loops: CDR1 MNHEY, CDR2 SVGAGI. The CDR3 has 16 amino acids. V was shortened by 0 bases and J by 0 bases, with 10 bases between the two germline ends. For the CDR3, the DNA is TGTGCCAGCAGTTACTCGCCGTACGGGAGCACAGATACGCAGTATTTT. This sequence encodes CASSYSPYGSTDTQYF.

This clone was detected only once. V and J are TRBV5-4 and TRBJ2-1; the D gene is possibly TRBD1 (6 bases). V lost 5 bases to trimming and J lost 4 bases, with 16 bases between them. The CDR3 runs to 15 residues. From germline, CDR1 is SGHNT and CDR2 YYREEE (reference sequence). This chain's CDR3 is CASSHSGTPYNEQFF. The CDR3 nucleotides are TGTGCCAGCAGTCATTCCGGGACACCTTACAATGAGCAGTTCTTC.

The J gene is TRBJ1-4, the V gene TRBV6-1, with D possibly TRBD1 on 5 matching bases. The V gene's germline CDR1 is MNHNS and CDR2 SASEGT. V lost 8 bases and J lost 7, with 11 bases in between. The length of the CDR3 is 12 residues. This chain's CDR3 is CASSGPFEKLFF. In DNA form, the CDR3 reads TGTGCCAGCTCGGGACCGTTTGAAAAACTGTTTTTT.

V gene TRBV19 combines with J gene TRBJ1-2; the D is unclear. The V gene lost 5 bases and the J gene lost 3 bases, with 10 bases spanning the gap. Germline-derived CDR1 and CDR2 are LNHDA and SQIVND (reference sequence). This CDR3 is 13 amino acids long. CDR3 sequence: CASSLAPHYGYTF. Written as DNA, the CDR3 is TGTGCCAGTAGTCTCGCTCCCCACTATGGCTACACCTTC.

The rearrangement uses TRBV6-5 and TRBJ1-2, with 8 bases identical to TRBD1. The CDR3 runs to 13 residues. The germline gives CDR1 MNHEY, CDR2 SVGAGI. With 6 bases clipped from V and 3 bases from J, the junction kept 3 bases outside the gene matches. The DNA for the CDR3 is TGTGCCAGCAGCCAACAGGGGGACTATGGCTACACCTTC. This encodes CASSQQGDYGYTF.

This clone has a handful of counts. The CDR3: CASKGTGDTGELFF. CDR3 nucleotides: TGTGCCAGCAAGGGGACAGGGGACACCGGGGAGCTGTTTTTT. The gene calls are TRBV28 and TRBJ2-2; 10 bases fit TRBD1. Losses at the gene ends were 7 bases for V and 3 bases for J; bases not matched to a gene: 2. The length of the CDR3 is 14 residues. The germline V gene encodes CDR1 MDHEN and CDR2 SYDVKM.

The V and J genes are TRBV30 and TRBJ1-1; D not resolved. V was clipped by 2 bases and J by 8 bases, with 12 bases between them. Germline V gene lookup returns CDR1 GTSNPN and CDR2 SVGIG (reference sequence). This CDR3 spans 12 amino acids. CDR3 bases: TGTGCCTGGAGTCCGAACCACCTCGAAGCTTTCTTT. Translated, it gives CAWSPNHLEAFF.

The V call is TRBV5-5, the J call TRBJ1-2, with TRBD1 matching over 8 bases. The CDR3 is made up of 13 amino acids. Looked up from germline, CDR1 is SGHKS and CDR2 is YYEKEE (reference sequence). Trimming at V came to 7 bases and at J to 3 bases, leaving 5 bases not matched to a gene. As DNA, the CDR3 is TGTGCCAGCCGGACAGGGATGGACTATGGCTACACCTTC. Residues: CASRTGMDYGYTF.

The chain combines TRBV28 with TRBJ1-2; D uncertain. This CDR3 spans 13 amino acids. V was trimmed by 5 bases and J by 1 base, leaving 8 bases between them. The germline CDR1 and CDR2 sequences are MDHEN and SYDVKM. CDR3 sequence (DNA): TGTGCCAGCAGTGTAGAAATTAACTATGGCTACACCTTC. This translates into CASSVEINYGYTF.

J is TRBJ2-3 and V is TRBV19, with 8 nucleotides matching TRBD1. The CDR3 loop spans 15 amino acids. From germline, CDR1 is LNHDA and CDR2 SQIVND (reference sequence). With 4 bases clipped from V and 0 bases from J, the junction kept 3 bases outside the gene matches. CDR3 nucleotides: TGTGCCAGTAGTAAGGACAGGGCTAGCACAGATACGCAGTATTTT. This sequence encodes CASSKDRASTDTQYF.

The J gene is TRBJ1-4, the V gene TRBV30; 7 bases map to TRBD1. The length of the CDR3 is 14 residues. Trimming at V came to 3 bases and at J to 5 bases, leaving 6 bases not matched to a gene. Germline V lookup: CDR1 GTSNPN, CDR2 SVGIG (reference sequence). CDR3 DNA: TGTGCCTGGAGCCCGGACAGGTGGAATGAAAAACTGTTTTTT. Its protein is CAWSPDRWNEKLFF.